These T cell receptor beta chains were read from a single sample in a study of T cell responses to AZD1222 COVID-19 vaccine. Only in-frame clones appear in the TCRdb table, and some are missing; sequencing was by immunoSEQ multiplex PCR. The table shows around 81,000 clones, with around four fifths occurring only once. The material was peripheral blood, obtained on day 0 of AZD1222 vaccination. The receptor source for this set is an adult in good health. Each CDR3 is given with its conserved first and last residue. A D gene is named only where the DNA matches it firmly. Expanded clones get a size class; other rows say once, few or many, or leave the size out.

V,D,J,size,CDR3,DNA
TRBV7-2,.,TRBJ2-1,.,CASSTPGGSEEQFF,TGTGCCAGCAGCACCCCCGGGGGCTCAGAGGAGCAGTTCTTC
TRBV12-5,.,TRBJ2-1,.,CASGRDLNKNEQFF,TGTGCTAGTGGCCGGGACTTAAACAAGAATGAGCAGTTCTTC
TRBV2,TRBD2,TRBJ2-5,.,CASNERREGETQYF,TGTGCCAGCAATGAAAGGAGGGAGGGAGAGACCCAGTACTTC
TRBV11-2,.,TRBJ1-1,few,CASSYHRNTEAFF,TGTGCCAGCAGCTATCACAGGAACACTGAAGCTTTCTTT
TRBV5-6,.,TRBJ2-7,.,CASSIQGLREQYF,TGTGCCAGCAGCATACAGGGATTGAGGGAGCAGTACTTC
TRBV7-2,.,TRBJ2-6,.,CASGPQALGANVLTF,TGTGCCAGCGGTCCGCAGGCGCTGGGGGCCAACGTCCTGACTTTC
TRBV30,.,TRBJ1-2,.,CAWSFKASQGGGYTF,TGTGCCTGGAGTTTTAAGGCGTCGCAGGGCGGTGGCTACACCTTC
TRBV28,.,TRBJ1-4,.,CASRLRGEKLFF,TGTGCCAGCAGACTAAGGGGTGAAAAACTGTTTTTT
TRBV10-3,TRBD1,TRBJ1-1,.,CAITGGQGSTEAFF,TGTGCCATCACCGGCGGACAGGGGAGCACTGAAGCTTTCTTT
TRBV4-2,.,TRBJ1-3,.,CASSQEWVPGRSGNTIYF,TGTGCCAGCAGCCAAGAATGGGTCCCGGGGAGATCTGGAAACACCATATATTTT
TRBV30,TRBD1,TRBJ2-2,.,CAWRATGAATGELFF,TGTGCCTGGAGGGCTACAGGGGCTGCCACCGGGGAGCTGTTTTTT
TRBV7-8,TRBD1,TRBJ1-2,few,CASSLVSEGAYGYTF,TGTGCCAGCAGCTTAGTCTCCGAGGGGGCCTATGGCTACACCTTC
TRBV11-3,TRBD1,TRBJ1-4,.,CASSFRTGDNEKLFF,TGTGCCAGCAGCTTCCGTACAGGGGACAATGAAAAACTGTTTTTT
TRBV10-1,TRBD1,TRBJ1-1,.,CASSWDREGRNTEAFF,TGCGCCAGCAGCTGGGACAGGGAAGGAAGAAACACTGAAGCTTTCTTT
TRBV5-1,TRBD1,TRBJ1-2,.,CASSHDRAGYTF,TGCGCCAGCAGCCACGACAGGGCTGGCTACACCTTC
TRBV9,.,TRBJ1-1,few,CASSQGRNTEAFF,TGTGCCAGCAGCCAGGGAAGGAACACTGAAGCTTTCTTT
TRBV3-1/TRBV3-2,TRBD2,TRBJ2-1,.,CASSVGLGLSSYNEQFF,TGTGCCAGCAGCGTGGGACTAGGATTGAGCTCCTACAATGAGCAGTTCTTC
TRBV7-9,TRBD1,TRBJ1-2,.,CASSFGLDRPDYGYTF,TGTGCCAGCAGCTTCGGGTTGGACAGGCCCGACTATGGCTACACCTTC
TRBV6-5,TRBD1,TRBJ1-2,.,CASQDRRYGYTF,TGTGCCAGCCAGGACAGGCGCTATGGCTACACCTTC
TRBV5-1,.,TRBJ1-1,once,CASNSGTLGSGEAFF,TGCGCCAGCAACTCAGGTACCCTCGGATCCGGTGAAGCTTTCTTT
TRBV9,TRBD1,TRBJ1-2,once,CASSVGQGSYGYTF,TGTGCCAGCAGCGTAGGACAGGGATCCTATGGCTACACCTTC
TRBV6-5,.,TRBJ1-6,.,CASRRQNSPLHF,TGTGCCAGCAGACGACAGAATTCACCCCTCCACTTT
TRBV7-2,.,TRBJ2-5,.,CASSLGVGQGTKTQYF,TGTGCCAGCAGCTTAGGGGTAGGGCAGGGCACAAAGACCCAGTACTTC
TRBV5-4,TRBD1,TRBJ1-1,.,CASSRTGGRTEAFF,TGTGCCAGCAGTCGGACAGGGGGACGGACTGAAGCTTTCTTT
TRBV21-1,.,TRBJ2-1,.,CASSKPQGTNEQFF,TGTGCCAGCAGCAAACCGCAGGGTACAAATGAGCAGTTCTTC
TRBV30,.,TRBJ1-5,.,CAWSVNSNQPQHF,TGTGCCTGGAGTGTGAATAGCAATCAGCCCCAGCATTTT
TRBV6-2/TRBV6-3,TRBD2,TRBJ2-5,.,CASSYRAVTSGGKETQYF,TGTGCCAGCAGTTACCGCGCCGTGACTAGCGGGGGGAAAGAGACCCAGTACTTC
TRBV6-6,TRBD2,TRBJ2-2,.,CASSFSSGNTGELFF,TGTGCCAGCAGTTTTTCTAGCGGGAACACCGGGGAGCTGTTTTTT
TRBV9,.,TRBJ1-1,few,CASSGTGGGNTEAFF,TGTGCCAGCAGCGGAACAGGAGGAGGGAACACTGAAGCTTTCTTT
TRBV15,TRBD2,TRBJ2-5,.,CATSRDWASGQETQYF,TGTGCCACCAGCAGAGATTGGGCTAGCGGACAAGAGACCCAGTACTTC
TRBV5-1,TRBD2,TRBJ2-1,once,CASSSSGGYNEQFF,TGCGCCAGCAGTTCTAGCGGGGGCTACAATGAGCAGTTCTTC
TRBV3-1/TRBV3-2,TRBD2,TRBJ2-5,.,CASSQRSGGAQETQYF,TGTGCCAGCAGCCAACGCAGCGGGGGGGCCCAAGAGACCCAGTACTTC
TRBV9,.,TRBJ2-1,.,CASSVASTGAYNEQFF,TGTGCCAGCAGCGTAGCTAGCACAGGAGCCTACAATGAGCAGTTCTTC
TRBV4-2,.,TRBJ2-6,.,CASSQDGGTGANVLTF,TGTGCCAGCAGCCAAGATGGCGGGACTGGGGCCAACGTCCTGACTTTC
TRBV27,.,TRBJ1-6,.,CASRESSYNSPLHF,TGTGCCAGCAGGGAGAGCTCCTATAATTCACCCCTCCACTTT
TRBV18,TRBD1,TRBJ2-5,.,CASSPRDRGQGETQYF,TGTGCCAGCTCACCAAGGGACAGGGGGCAGGGAGAGACCCAGTACTTC
TRBV7-2,TRBD1,TRBJ1-2,.,CASSLEPTGAYGYTF,TGTGCCAGCAGCTTAGAGCCGACAGGGGCCTATGGCTACACCTTC
TRBV3-1/TRBV3-2,.,TRBJ2-1,.,CASSPWWESSYNEQFF,TGTGCCAGCAGCCCATGGTGGGAAAGCTCCTACAATGAGCAGTTCTTC
TRBV30,.,TRBJ1-5,.,CAWGGIDQPQHF,TGTGCCTGGGGGGGAATCGATCAGCCCCAGCATTTT
TRBV3-1/TRBV3-2,TRBD2,TRBJ2-2,.,CASSQVLAGGPGTGELFF,TGTGCCAGCAGCCAAGTACTAGCGGGAGGGCCGGGGACCGGGGAGCTGTTTTTT
TRBV2,TRBD2,TRBJ2-3,.,CASSESQAGGSDTQYF,TGTGCCAGCAGTGAATCTCAAGCGGGGGGCTCAGATACGCAGTATTTT
TRBV4-3,.,TRBJ2-7,once,CASSQVPGNSYEQYF,TGCGCCAGCAGCCAAGTCCCCGGAAACTCCTACGAGCAGTACTTC
TRBV5-4,.,TRBJ1-6,.,CASSLDRGSNSPLHF,TGTGCCAGCAGCTTGGATAGGGGGAGTAATTCACCCCTCCACTTT
TRBV9,.,TRBJ1-2,.,CASSPGTLNYGYTF,TGTGCCAGCAGCCCGGGGACCTTGAACTATGGCTACACCTTC
TRBV21-1,.,TRBJ1-1,.,CASSKRRRRTLRRAEAFF,TGTGCCAGCAGCAAAAGGCGTCGGAGGACCCTCCGGCGCGCTGAAGCTTTCTTT
TRBV4-3,.,TRBJ1-4,.,CASSQDLPGVGLKEKLFF,TGCGCCAGCAGCCAAGACCTACCCGGGGTCGGCCTTAAGGAAAAACTGTTTTTT
TRBV6-5,TRBD2,TRBJ2-3,.,CASSYGGEEYTQYF,TGTGCCAGCAGTTACGGGGGGGAGGAATATACGCAGTATTTT
TRBV6-5,TRBD1,TRBJ1-2,.,CASRTRDRGFYGYTF,TGTGCCAGCAGGACCCGGGACAGGGGCTTCTATGGCTACACCTTC
TRBV7-2,.,TRBJ2-3,medium-sized,CASSSTGTSTDTQYF,TGTGCCAGCAGCTCGACAGGGACTAGCACAGATACGCAGTATTTT
TRBV10-3,.,TRBJ1-2,once,CATRTGLGNYGYTF,TGTGCCACACGAACAGGGTTGGGTAACTATGGCTACACCTTC
TRBV9,.,TRBJ1-4,.,CASSVAAGYEKLFF,TGTGCCAGCAGCGTAGCGGCAGGGTACGAAAAACTGTTTTTT
TRBV3-1/TRBV3-2,.,TRBJ2-7,.,CASSQGTGSYEQYF,TGTGCCAGCAGCCAAGGGACGGGCTCCTACGAGCAGTACTTC
TRBV5-1,.,TRBJ1-5,.,CASSLEGGNQPQHF,TGCGCCAGCAGCTTAGAAGGGGGCAATCAGCCCCAGCATTTT